This entry features one T cell receptor (beta chain) sequence. This entry comes from a study of PD-L1 blockade in urothelial cancer. Study-level information: Prior regimens of chemotherapy numbered 0 to 3 per patient.

Produced via immunoSEQ multiplex PCR; TCRdb's table is partial and in-frame only. There are around 120,000 clones in the sample; around 89% occur only once, and about 1.5% lies in the top ten. The time point was: peripheral blood 6 weeks after treatment start. The CDR3 is made up of 17 amino acids. CDR1 MNHEY and CDR2 SMNVEV come from the germline V gene (reference sequence). J gave up 6 bases and V 3 bases, and 10 bases lay outside the gene matches. This chain uses TRBV27 with TRBJ2-3; TRBD2 matches at 12 bases. Sample: PBMCs, taken around atezolizumab (anti-PD-L1) treatment. The origin of this receptor is a man in his fifties or sixties with urothelial cancer. CDR3 in amino acids: CASSFSSGGVTIDTQYF. The CDR3 DNA follows: TGTGCCAGCAGTTTTTCTAGCGGGGGGGTCACGATTGATACGCAGTATTTT.